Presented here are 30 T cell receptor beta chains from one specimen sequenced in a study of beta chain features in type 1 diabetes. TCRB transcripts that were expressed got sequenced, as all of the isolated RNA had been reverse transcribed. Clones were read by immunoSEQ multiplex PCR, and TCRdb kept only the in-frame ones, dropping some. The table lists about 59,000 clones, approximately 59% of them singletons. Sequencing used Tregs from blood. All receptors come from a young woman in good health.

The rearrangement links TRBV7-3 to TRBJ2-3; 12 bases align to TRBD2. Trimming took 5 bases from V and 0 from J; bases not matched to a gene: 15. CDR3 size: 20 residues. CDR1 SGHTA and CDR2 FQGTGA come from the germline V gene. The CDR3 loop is CASSRGPGTSGRTSTDTQYF. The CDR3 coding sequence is TGTGCCAGCAGCCGAGGGCCCGGGACTAGCGGGCGAACTAGCACAGATACGCAGTATTTT.

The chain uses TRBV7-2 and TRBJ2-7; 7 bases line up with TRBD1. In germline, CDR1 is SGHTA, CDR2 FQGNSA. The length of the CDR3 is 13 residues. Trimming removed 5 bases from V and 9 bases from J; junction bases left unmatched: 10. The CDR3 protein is CASSLTGYTRQYF. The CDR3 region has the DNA TGTGCCAGCAGCCTGACAGGGTACACCCGGCAGTACTTC.

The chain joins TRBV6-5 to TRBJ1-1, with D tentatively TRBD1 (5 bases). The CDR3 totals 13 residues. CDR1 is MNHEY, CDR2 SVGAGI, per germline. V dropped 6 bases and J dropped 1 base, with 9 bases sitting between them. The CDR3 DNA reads TGTGCCAGCAGCCGACAGAAGAACACTGAAGCTTTCTTT. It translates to CASSRQKNTEAFF.

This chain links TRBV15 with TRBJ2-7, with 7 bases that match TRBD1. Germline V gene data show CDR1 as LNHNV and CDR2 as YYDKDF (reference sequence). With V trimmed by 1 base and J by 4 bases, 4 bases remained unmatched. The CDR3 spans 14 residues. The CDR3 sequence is CATSRGDSPYEQYF. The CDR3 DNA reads TGTGCCACCAGCAGAGGGGACAGCCCTTACGAGCAGTACTTC.

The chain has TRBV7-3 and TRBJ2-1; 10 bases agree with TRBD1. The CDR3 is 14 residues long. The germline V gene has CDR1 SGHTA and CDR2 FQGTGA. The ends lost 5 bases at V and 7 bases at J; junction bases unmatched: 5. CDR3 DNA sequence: TGTGCCAGCAGCCTGGACAGGGGGGTGAATGAGCAGTTCTTC. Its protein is CASSLDRGVNEQFF.

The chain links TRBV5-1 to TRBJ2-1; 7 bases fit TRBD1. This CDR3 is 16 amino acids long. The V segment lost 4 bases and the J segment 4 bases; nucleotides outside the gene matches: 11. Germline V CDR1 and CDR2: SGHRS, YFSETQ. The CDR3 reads CASSPRAGTAYNEQFF. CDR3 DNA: TGCGCCAGCAGCCCCCGCGCCGGGACAGCATACAATGAGCAGTTCTTC.

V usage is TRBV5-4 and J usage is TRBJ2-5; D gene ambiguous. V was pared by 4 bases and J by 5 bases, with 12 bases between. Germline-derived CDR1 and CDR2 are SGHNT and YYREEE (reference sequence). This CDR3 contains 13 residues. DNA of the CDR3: TGTGCCAGCAGCCCGGTTGACGGGGAGACCCAGTACTTC. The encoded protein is CASSPVDGETQYF.

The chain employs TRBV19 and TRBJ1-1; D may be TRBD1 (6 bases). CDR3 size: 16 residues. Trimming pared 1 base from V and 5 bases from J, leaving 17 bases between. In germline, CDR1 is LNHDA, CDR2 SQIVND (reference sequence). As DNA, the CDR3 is TGTGCCAGTAGTATAGGGCTACAGGGAGGGTTAACTGAAGCTTTCTTT. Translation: CASSIGLQGGLTEAFF.

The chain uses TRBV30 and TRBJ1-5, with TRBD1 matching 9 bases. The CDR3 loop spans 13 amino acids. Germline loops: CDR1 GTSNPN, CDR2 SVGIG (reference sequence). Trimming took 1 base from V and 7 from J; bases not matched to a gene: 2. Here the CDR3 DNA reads TGTGCCTGGAGTGGGACAGGGGAACAGCCCCAGCATTTT. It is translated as CAWSGTGEQPQHF.

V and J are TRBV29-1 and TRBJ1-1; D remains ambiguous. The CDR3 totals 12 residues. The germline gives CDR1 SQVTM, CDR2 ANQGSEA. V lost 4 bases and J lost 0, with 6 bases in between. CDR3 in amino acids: CSVVSVNTEAFF. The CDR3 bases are TGCAGCGTTGTCTCAGTGAACACTGAAGCTTTCTTT.

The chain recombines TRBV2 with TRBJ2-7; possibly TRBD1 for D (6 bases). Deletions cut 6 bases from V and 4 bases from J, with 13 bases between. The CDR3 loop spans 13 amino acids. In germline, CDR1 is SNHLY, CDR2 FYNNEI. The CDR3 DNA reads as TGTGCCAGCAGCAGGGGCGGTCTGTACGAGCAGTACTTC. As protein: CASSRGGLYEQYF.

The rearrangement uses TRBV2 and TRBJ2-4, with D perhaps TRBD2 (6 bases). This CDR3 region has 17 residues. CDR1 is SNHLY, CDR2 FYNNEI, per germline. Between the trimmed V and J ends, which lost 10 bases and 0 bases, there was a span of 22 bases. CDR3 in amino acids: CATAKLRRGLAKNIQYF. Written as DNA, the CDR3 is TGTGCCACCGCAAAATTACGGCGGGGCCTAGCCAAAAACATTCAGTACTTC.

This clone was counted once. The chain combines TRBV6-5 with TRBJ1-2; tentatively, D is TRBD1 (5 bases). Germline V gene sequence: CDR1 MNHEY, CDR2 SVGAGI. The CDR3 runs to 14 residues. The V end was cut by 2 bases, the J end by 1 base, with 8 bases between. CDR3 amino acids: CASSYARVNYGYTF. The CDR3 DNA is TGTGCCAGCAGTTACGCCAGGGTTAACTATGGCTACACCTTC.

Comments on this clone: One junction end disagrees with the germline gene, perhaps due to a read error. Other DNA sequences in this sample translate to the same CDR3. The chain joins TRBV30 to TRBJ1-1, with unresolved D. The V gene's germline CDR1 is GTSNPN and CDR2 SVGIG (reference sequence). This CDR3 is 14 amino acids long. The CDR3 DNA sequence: TGTGCCTGGATAGTTAGACACCCGAACACTGAAGCCTTCTTT. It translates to CAWIVRHPNTEAFF.

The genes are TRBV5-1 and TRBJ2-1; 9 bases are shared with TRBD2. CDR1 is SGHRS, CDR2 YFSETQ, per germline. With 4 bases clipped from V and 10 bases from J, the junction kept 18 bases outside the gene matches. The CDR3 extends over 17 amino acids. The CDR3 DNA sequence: TGCGCCAGCAGCGGAAGGGGCCAGCGGGGGGCTTGGGGAGAGCAGTTCTTC. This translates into CASSGRGQRGAWGEQFF.

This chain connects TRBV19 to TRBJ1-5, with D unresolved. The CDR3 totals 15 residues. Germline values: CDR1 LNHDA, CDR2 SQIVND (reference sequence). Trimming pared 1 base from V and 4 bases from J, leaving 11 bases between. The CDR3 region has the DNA TGTGCCAGTAGTATAGCGCCGAGGAGGAATCAGCCCCAGCATTTT. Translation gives CASSIAPRRNQPQHF.

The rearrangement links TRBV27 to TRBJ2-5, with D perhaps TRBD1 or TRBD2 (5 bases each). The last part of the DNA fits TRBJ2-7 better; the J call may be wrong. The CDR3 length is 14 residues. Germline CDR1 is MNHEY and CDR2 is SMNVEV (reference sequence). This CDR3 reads CASSPRRGGYEQYF. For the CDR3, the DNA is TGTGCCAGCAGTCCCCGCCGTGGGGGCTACGAGCAGTACTTC.

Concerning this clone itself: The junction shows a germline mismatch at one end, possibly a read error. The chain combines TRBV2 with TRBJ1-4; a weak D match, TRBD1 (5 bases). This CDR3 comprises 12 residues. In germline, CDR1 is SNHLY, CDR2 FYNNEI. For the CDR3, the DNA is TGTGCCGGCAGGGCCACCGCTGAAAAACTGTTTTTT. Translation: CAGRATAEKLFF.

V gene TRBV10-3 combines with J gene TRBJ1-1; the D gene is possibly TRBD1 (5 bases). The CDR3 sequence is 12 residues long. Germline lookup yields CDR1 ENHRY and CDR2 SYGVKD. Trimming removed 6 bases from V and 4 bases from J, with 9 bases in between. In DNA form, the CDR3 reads TGTGCCATCAGCCCGGGGGGCACTGAAGCTTTCTTT. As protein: CAISPGGTEAFF.

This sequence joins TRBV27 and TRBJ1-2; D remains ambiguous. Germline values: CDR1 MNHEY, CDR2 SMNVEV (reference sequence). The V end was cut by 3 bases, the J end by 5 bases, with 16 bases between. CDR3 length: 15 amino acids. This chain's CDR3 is CASSFNGEEWYGYTF. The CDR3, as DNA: TGTGCCAGCAGTTTTAACGGGGAGGAGTGGTATGGCTACACCTTC.

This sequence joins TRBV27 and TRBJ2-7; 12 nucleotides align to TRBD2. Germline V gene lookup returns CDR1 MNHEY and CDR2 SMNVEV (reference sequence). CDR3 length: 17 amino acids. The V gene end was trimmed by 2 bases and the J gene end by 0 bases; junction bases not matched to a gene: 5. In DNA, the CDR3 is TGTGCCAGCAGTTTACGGACTAGCGGGGTCTTCTCCTACGAGCAGTACTTC. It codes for CASSLRTSGVFSYEQYF.

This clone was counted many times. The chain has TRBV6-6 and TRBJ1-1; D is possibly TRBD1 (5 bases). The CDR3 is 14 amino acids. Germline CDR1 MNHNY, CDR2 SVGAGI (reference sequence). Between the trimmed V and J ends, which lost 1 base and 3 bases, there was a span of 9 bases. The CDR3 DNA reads TGTGCCAGCAGTTACTTTGGCAGGGACACTGAAGCTTTCTTT. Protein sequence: CASSYFGRDTEAFF.

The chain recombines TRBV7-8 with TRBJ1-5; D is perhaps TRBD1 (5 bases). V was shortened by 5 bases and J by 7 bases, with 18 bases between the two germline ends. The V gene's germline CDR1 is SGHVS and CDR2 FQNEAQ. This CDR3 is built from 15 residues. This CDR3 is CASSLQGVLGQPQHF. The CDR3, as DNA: TGTGCCAGCAGCCTTCAGGGTGTCTTGGGCCAGCCCCAGCATTTT.

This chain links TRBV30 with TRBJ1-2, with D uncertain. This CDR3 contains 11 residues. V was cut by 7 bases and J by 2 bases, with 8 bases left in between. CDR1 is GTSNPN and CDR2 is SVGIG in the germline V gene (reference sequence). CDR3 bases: TGTGCCTTTCAGAGGAACTATGGCTACACCTTC. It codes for CAFQRNYGYTF.

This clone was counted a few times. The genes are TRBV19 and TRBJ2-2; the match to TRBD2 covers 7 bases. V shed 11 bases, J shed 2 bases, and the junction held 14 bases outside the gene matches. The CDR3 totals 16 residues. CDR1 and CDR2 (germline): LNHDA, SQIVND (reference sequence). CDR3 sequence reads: CAVKRRASGNTGELFF. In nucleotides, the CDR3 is TGTGCCGTAAAGAGAAGGGCTAGCGGAAACACCGGGGAGCTGTTTTTT.

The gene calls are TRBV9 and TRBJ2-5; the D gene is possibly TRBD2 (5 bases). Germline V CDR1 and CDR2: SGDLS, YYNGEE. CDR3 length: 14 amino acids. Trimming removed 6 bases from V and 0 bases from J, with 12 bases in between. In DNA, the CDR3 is TGTGCCAGCACCCGAACCGGGAACCAAGAGACCCAGTACTTC. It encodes CASTRTGNQETQYF.

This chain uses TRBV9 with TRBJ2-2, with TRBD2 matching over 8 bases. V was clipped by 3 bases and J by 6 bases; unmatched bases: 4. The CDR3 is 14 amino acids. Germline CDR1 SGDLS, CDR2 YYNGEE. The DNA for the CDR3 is TGTGCCAGCAGCGGACGGGAGGGGTCCGGGGAGCTGTTTTTT. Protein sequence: CASSGREGSGELFF.

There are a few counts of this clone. CDR3 sequence: CSVADSVGGYTF. In nucleotides, the CDR3 is TGCAGCGTTGCGGACTCCGTCGGTGGCTACACCTTC. V gene TRBV29-1 combines with J gene TRBJ1-2; no firm D call. This CDR3 comprises 12 residues. Germline lookup yields CDR1 SQVTM and CDR2 ANQGSEA. V was shortened by 4 bases and J by 7 bases, with 13 bases between the two germline ends. Based on the CDR3 plus reference TRBV29-1 and TRBJ1-2, the full variable domain is SAVISQKPSRDICQRGTSLTIQCQVDSQVTMMFWYRQQPGQSLTLIATANQGSEATYESGFVIDKFPISRPNLTFSTLTVSNMSPEDSSIYLCSVADSVGGYTFGSGTRLTVV.

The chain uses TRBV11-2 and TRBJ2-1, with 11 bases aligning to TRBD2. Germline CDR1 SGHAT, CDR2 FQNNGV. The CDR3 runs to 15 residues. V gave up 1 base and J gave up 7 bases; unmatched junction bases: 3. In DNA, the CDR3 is TGTGCCAGCAGCTTAGTAGCGGGGGGGCCGAATGAGCAGTTCTTC. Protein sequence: CASSLVAGGPNEQFF.

CDR3: CASSGVPITGKLFF. The CDR3 DNA reads as TGTGCCAGCAGTGGGGTGCCCATAACAGGAAAACTGTTTTTT. The V and J genes are TRBV27 and TRBJ1-4, with a weak D call TRBD1 (5 bases). CDR3 length: 14 amino acids. CDR1 MNHEY and CDR2 SMNVEV come from the germline V gene (reference sequence). The germline V and J ends were trimmed by 5 bases and 10 bases, with 17 bases remaining between them.